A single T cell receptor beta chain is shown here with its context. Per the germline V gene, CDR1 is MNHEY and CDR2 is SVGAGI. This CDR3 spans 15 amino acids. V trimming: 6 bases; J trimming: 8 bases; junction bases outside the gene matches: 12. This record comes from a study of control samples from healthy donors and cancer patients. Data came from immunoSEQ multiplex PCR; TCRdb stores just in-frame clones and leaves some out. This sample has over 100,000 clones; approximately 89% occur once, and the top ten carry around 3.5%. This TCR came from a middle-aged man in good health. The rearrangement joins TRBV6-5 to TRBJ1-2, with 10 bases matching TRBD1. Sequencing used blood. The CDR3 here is CASRTTGTGVMGYTF. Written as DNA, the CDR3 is TGTGCCAGCAGGACCACCGGGACAGGGGTCATGGGCTACACCTTC.